Below, 5 T cell receptor beta chains from the same sample are listed, as sequenced in a study of blood T cell repertoires in COVID-19. Profiled with immunoSEQ multiplex PCR; TCRdb holds only in-frame clones, not every one. The table shows about 80,000 clones, with about nine tenths occurring only once. The sample consisted of peripheral blood. These receptors all stem from an elderly woman with acute or convalescent COVID-19.

The chain recombines TRBV15 with TRBJ2-3, with a possible D match to TRBD1 (6 bases). CDR1 is LNHNV and CDR2 is YYDKDF in the germline V gene (reference sequence). The CDR3 contains 15 residues. V gave up 0 bases and J gave up 4 bases, with 11 bases separating them. As DNA, the CDR3 is TGTGCCACCAGCAGAGATGCAGGGGTACCAGATACGCAGTATTTT. The encoded protein is CATSRDAGVPDTQYF.

J is TRBJ1-2 and V is TRBV27; 7 bases fit TRBD1. The CDR3 runs to 15 residues. From germline, CDR1 is MNHEY and CDR2 SMNVEV (reference sequence). Trimming took 4 bases from V and 4 from J; bases not matched to a gene: 9. The CDR3 DNA is TGTGCCAGCAGTTCACAGGGGTTACCTATCTATGGCTACACCTTC. Translated, it gives CASSSQGLPIYGYTF.

In this sample, this clone turned up a few times. The V call is TRBV9, the J call TRBJ1-4; TRBD1 aligns across 7 bases. The V gene's germline CDR1 is SGDLS and CDR2 YYNGEE. With 0 bases clipped from V and 4 bases from J, the junction kept 6 bases outside the gene matches. The CDR3 sequence is 16 residues long. The CDR3 reads CASSVGTGQHNEKLFF. CDR3 sequence (DNA): TGTGCCAGCAGCGTAGGTACGGGACAGCATAATGAAAAACTGTTTTTT.

This sequence joins TRBV5-6 and TRBJ1-2; 7 bases align to TRBD1. The V gene's germline CDR1 is SGHDT and CDR2 YYEEEE. V was clipped by 4 bases and J by 4 bases; unmatched bases: 4. The CDR3 totals 13 residues. Here the CDR3 reads CASSDRVVYGYTF. The CDR3 DNA reads as TGTGCCAGCAGCGACAGGGTAGTCTATGGCTACACCTTC.

This chain uses TRBV5-1 with TRBJ1-4; possibly TRBD1 for D (6 bases). The length of the CDR3 is 16 residues. V lost 3 bases and J 8 bases, leaving 20 bases between the germline ends. Per the germline V gene, CDR1 is SGHRS and CDR2 is YFSETQ. The CDR3 DNA is TGCGCCAGCAGCTCAAGGGGGGGGCCCCGGTCGGAAAAACTGTTTTTT. Its protein product is CASSSRGGPRSEKLFF.